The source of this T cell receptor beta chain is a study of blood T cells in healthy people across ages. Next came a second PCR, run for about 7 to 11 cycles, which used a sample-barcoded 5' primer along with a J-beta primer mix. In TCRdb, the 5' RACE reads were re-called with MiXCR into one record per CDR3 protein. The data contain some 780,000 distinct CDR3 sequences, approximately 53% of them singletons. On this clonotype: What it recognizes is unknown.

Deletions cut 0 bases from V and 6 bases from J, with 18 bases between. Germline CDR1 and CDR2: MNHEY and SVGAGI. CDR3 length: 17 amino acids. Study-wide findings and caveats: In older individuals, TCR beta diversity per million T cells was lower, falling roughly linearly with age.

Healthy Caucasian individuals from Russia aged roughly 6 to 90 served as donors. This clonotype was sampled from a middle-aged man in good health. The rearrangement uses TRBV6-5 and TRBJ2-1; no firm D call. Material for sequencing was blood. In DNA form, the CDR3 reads TGTGCCAGCAGTTACTCCCTTACGAAGACGAACTTCAATGAGCAGTTCTTC. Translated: CASSYSLTKTNFNEQFF.